This record concerns one TCR beta chain sequence. Its antigen is unknown. Base-call qualities are not available, and no considerably larger clone is one nucleotide away. The cohort comprised fewer than 750 healthy bone marrow donors. At the time of sampling, all cohort members were nominally healthy, though unrecorded immune exposures were likely present. The donor tested CMV seronegative, placing the donor among the 350 to 400 seronegative members of the cohort. A peripheral blood sample was collected from each donor, and TCR beta sequencing was performed on peripheral blood mononuclear cells. Genomic DNA was extracted from the blood cell samples with the Qiagen DNeasy Blood Extraction Kit. This sample stems from a study of cytomegalovirus exposure and HLA in healthy donors (dated by TCRdb to 2015 to 2018). With respect to the entire study: In an earlier analysis of roughly 500 of the donors, approximately 260 Gb of sequence data and 100 million or so unique TCR beta sequences from about 179 million T cells were reported. About 310 gigabases of sequencing data and approximately 85 million unique TCR sequences were included in an early release covering several hundred HLA-typed donors. Of the roughly 420 genotyped donors, less than 85% were placed in the genetic ancestry cluster associated with self-reported Caucasian donors. The aim of the study was to test whether cataloging public T cell receptors could identify signatures of past pathogen exposure. The study profiled the T cell repertoires of some 610 subjects by immunosequencing and related them to cytomegalovirus serostatus. Besides the first cohort of hundreds of subjects, a separate validation cohort made up of 120 or so different subjects was used. To predict cytomegalovirus infection status, the study brought together high-throughput TCR immunosequencing, statistical association of individual TCRs with disease status, and machine learning. A later analysis re-analyzed previously published TCR beta repertoires from several hundred donors and added high-resolution HLA genotyping to study TCR occurrence patterns. Rather than drawing on any new phenotypic data, the later analysis identified candidate immune exposures from TCR beta sequences and the way those sequences occurred across donors. To decide whether each TCR beta V gene segment behaved as functional or pseudogenic, an earlier analysis of approximately 620 of the donors relied on high-throughput TCR beta sequencing. Alongside the repertoire data, information on donor age, sex, ethnicity and CMV serostatus was compiled. A later genetic analysis used genome-wide SNP genotypes for about 65% of the roughly 670 donors, treating that subset as a discovery cohort. Every discovery cohort repertoire had been produced on one sequencing platform. HLA typing included class I and class II loci at four-digit resolution. The number of donors typed differed by locus, with roughly 620-630 for A, B, C, DRB1 and DQB1, around 520 for DQA1, 606 for DPA1, and some 440 for DPB1. Several DR-DQ haplotypes were treated as single units for association and clustering because of strong linkage in the cohort. Across 300 to 400 genotyped donors of the cohort, an average of about 250,000 unique TCR beta nucleotide sequences per donor were sequenced, and 15% to 20% of those sequences were non-productive.

The junction shows trimming of 4 bases on V and 7 bases on J, and the gene matches do not reach 7 bases of it. In the germline V gene, CDR1 corresponds to SGHRS and CDR2 to YFSETQ. The CDR3, from cysteine to phenylalanine, totals 15 residues. The read is trimmed to its CDR3 DNA, 45 bases read in frame from base 1. The paper's findings and limits, for the study overall: Specific HLA alleles were associated with 18,000 or so TCR beta sequences at a false discovery rate of 0.05 in a later analysis. Only TCR beta chains were sequenced in this cohort, and the absence of alpha or paired-chain data limited detectable features. The only immune exposure information available for the cohort was CMV serostatus. A group of highly shared sequence variants was considered likely to be a technical artifact of the sequencing pipeline. The study listed 164 TCR beta chains as associated with cytomegalovirus. Some IMGT-functional V segments, including TRBV6-2 and TRBV6-3, could not be distinguished by the 87-base-pair reads and were therefore excluded. In vitro tests confirmed that a few of the cytomegalovirus-associated TCR beta chains recognize cytomegalovirus antigens. According to a later analysis, TCR association rates differed among HLA loci, with DRB1 alleles showing the most associated TCRs and HLA-C alleles showing the fewest. Linkage disequilibrium might explain the correlated functional status among segregating V segments, but an unknown experimental factor could not be excluded. In a later analysis, several top co-occurrence clusters were reported to appear linked to parvovirus B19, influenza, CMV and Epstein-Barr virus. Most TCR sequences were observed very rarely across donors, whereas some public TCRs were present in many individuals. Most CMV-associated TCR beta chains appeared to be HLA-restricted in a later analysis, and the HLA associations seemed to be driven largely by CMV exposure. Broadly in line with IMGT annotations, most TCR beta V segments showed up in productive rearrangements about 87% or about 30% of the time in an earlier analysis of a few hundred of the donors. The earlier analysis of a few hundred of the donors excluded roughly 17 rarely observed V segments, including chromosome 9 orphons, because counts were too low. Assigning TCR associations to individual alleles was difficult when HLA alleles, especially DR and DQ, strongly co-occurred. A later analysis found that HLA-associated TCR beta chains were more clonally expanded and had lower generation probabilities than equally common non-associated chains. The presence/absence analyses assumed that sequencing depth was roughly uniform across donors, and that assumption may not be true. In a later genetic analysis, fewer N-insertions in productive TCRs were reported among donors in an Asian-associated ancestry cluster than the roughly 700-donor mean. An association between a missense DCLRE1C variant and V-gene and J-gene trimming of TCR beta chains was found in a later genetic analysis and replicated in an independent cohort. Because HLA typing was unavailable for some donors at each locus, only the typed subset was used in association tests. The classifier was reported to diagnose cytomegalovirus status with high specificity and sensitivity in both the original cohort and the validation cohort. A further reported finding was that TCR beta sequences accurately predicted the HLA-A and HLA-B alleles for most subjects in the first cohort. The authors suggested that the approach could potentially be generalized to other disease states and immunological phenotypes.

Library creation used the immunoSEQ multiplex PCR assay. For the multiplex PCR, a mixture combining 60 forward primers for TCR Vbeta segments and 13 reverse primers for TCR Jbeta segments was used. A multiplex PCR assay on genomic DNA amplified the CDR3 region of rearranged TCR beta genes. Amplified TCR beta libraries were sequenced as 87-base-pair reads on the Illumina HiSeq System. The original pipeline was this. A later analysis counted about 80 million unique TCR beta chains across the 550 to 700 repertoires, and around 12 million of these chains were shared by at least two donors. To remove PCR and sequencing errors, raw reads were error-corrected and collapsed into unique sequences using a nearest-neighbor algorithm that merged closely related sequences. Alignment of CDR3 sequences to IMGT reference sequences was used to assign V, D and J gene segments. For a sequence to be retained, at least a six-nucleotide match to both a V gene segment and a J gene segment was required. A rearrangement counted as productive if the CDR3 had no stop codons and remained in frame with V and J, and every other rearrangement counted as non-productive. Following IMGT convention, CDR3 was defined as the stretch from the second conserved V-encoded cysteine to the conserved J-encoded phenylalanine. In an earlier analysis of approximately 590 of the donors, sequences lacking an unambiguous match to a single V gene segment were excluded. An earlier analysis of a few hundred of the donors classified V segments as functional when productive rearrangements were above 56.7% and as segregating when the standard deviation between donors was above 5%. A statistical classification framework was built to diagnose cytomegalovirus status from the catalog of TCR beta chain sequences. V and J gene assignment, in a later analysis, came from comparing TCR nucleotide sequences with IMGT/GENE-DB human TR gene sequences. In a later analysis, CDR3 sequences and most-parsimonious VDJ recombination scenarios were assigned using the TCRdist pipeline. In a later analysis, each TCR beta chain was defined by its CDR3 amino acid sequence together with its V-gene family, and reads without a unique V-gene family were excluded. To address suspected cross-contamination and a sequencing artifact, a later analysis removed 592 highly shared, low-generation-probability nucleotide sequences. For each public chain, a later analysis derived a clonal expansion index from normalized ranks of inferred template counts within each repertoire. Generation probabilities in a later analysis came from a VDJ recombination model fitted to out-of-frame rearrangements, and those results were checked against IGoR. A later analysis scored TCR-TCR, TCR-HLA and TCR-CMV co-occurrence with hypergeometric tests, applying a repertoire-size bias correction to TCR pairs. False discovery rates were estimated in a later analysis by permuting HLA or CMV assignments 20 times. In a later analysis, co-occurring TCRs were grouped with DBSCAN, and TCRdist sequence similarity was added when clustering was performed within HLA-allele-positive subsets. Repertoires with fewer than 30,000 or more than 120,000 public chains, plus five repertoires with anomalous nucleotide sharing, were excluded from co-occurrence clustering. This is the immuneACCESS table as TCRdb keeps it, with only in-frame sequences that have V and J called. A part of the clones is gone; compared with another copy, unresolved V genes explain less than half, and the rest is unexplained. The V and J calls and clone size were taken over from that table, and D and trimming were inferred from the DNA. The sample table contains some 95,000 clones; only one count was recorded for about four fifths of them. 6% to 8% of the sample is in the top ten clones.

The TCR was taken from a man in his thirties or forties in good health and CMV-seronegative. The chain couples TRBV5-1 to TRBJ2-1; a stretch of 11 junction bases matches TRBD2. The specimen sequenced was PBMCs. The CDR3 here reads CASSPGLAVKNEQFF. The base sequence is TGCGCCAGCAGCCCGGGACTAGCGGTGAAAAATGAGCAGTTCTTC.